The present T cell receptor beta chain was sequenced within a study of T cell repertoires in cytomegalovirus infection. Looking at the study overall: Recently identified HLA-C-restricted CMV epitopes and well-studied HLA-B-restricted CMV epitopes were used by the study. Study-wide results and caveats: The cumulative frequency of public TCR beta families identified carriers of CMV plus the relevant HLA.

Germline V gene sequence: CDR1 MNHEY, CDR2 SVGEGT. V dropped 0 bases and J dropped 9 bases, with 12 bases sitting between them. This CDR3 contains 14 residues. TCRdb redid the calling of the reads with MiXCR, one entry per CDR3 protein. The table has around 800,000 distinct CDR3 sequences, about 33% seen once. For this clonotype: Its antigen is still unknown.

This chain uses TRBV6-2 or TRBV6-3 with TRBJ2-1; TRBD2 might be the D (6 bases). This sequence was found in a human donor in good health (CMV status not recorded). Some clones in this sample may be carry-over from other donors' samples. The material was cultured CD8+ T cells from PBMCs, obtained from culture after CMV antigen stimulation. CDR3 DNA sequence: TGTGCCAGCAGTTACTCGGAGGGGAATATTGAGCAGTTCTTC. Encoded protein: CASSYSEGNIEQFF.